A selection of T cell receptor beta chains follows, all from one sample in a study of beta chain features in type 1 diabetes. Sequenced by immunoSEQ multiplex PCR; TCRdb stores in-frame clones only, minus some. The sample carries under 350,000 clones, about 7.8% recorded once. Sequencing was done on a sample of central memory CD4+ T cells from blood. The receptors were sampled from a woman aged 18-30 years in good health. Both conserved end residues are part of each CDR3.

j_gene	v_gene	len	CDR3aa
TRBJ1-3	TRBV15	14	CATSTGDRGNTIYF
TRBJ1-1	TRBV6-5	11	CASSYGTEAFF
TRBJ2-1	TRBV29-1	14	CSGDRTSGYDEQFF
TRBJ1-5	TRBV6-6	15	CASRHINGAHQPQHF
TRBJ2-1	TRBV28	16	CASSVPTGYPYNEQFF
TRBJ2-2	TRBV5-4	16	CASSSSGGADTGELFF
TRBJ2-2	TRBV10-3	14	CASSAGQSTGELFF
TRBJ2-7	TRBV15	12	CATSSLGPEQYF
TRBJ1-3	TRBV15	16	CATSRDLAALRNTIYF
TRBJ2-3	TRBV5-4	14	CASSWVGGKDTQYF
TRBJ2-5	TRBV9	16	CASSVGAGGGQETQYF
TRBJ2-3	TRBV2	15	CASRRQGVSTDTQYF
TRBJ2-7	TRBV5-6	16	CASSLMGTGGSYEQYF
TRBJ2-1	TRBV7-2	14	CASSSNGGYNEQFF
TRBJ2-1	TRBV11-2	13	CASSFEPGNEQFF
TRBJ1-1	TRBV2	13	CASREGGRGAPFF
TRBJ2-5	TRBV6-6	12	CASSRGGQTQYF
TRBJ1-2	TRBV6-5	12	CASSLRTYGYTF
TRBJ2-6	TRBV9	18	CASSDRTGAFSGANVLTF
TRBJ2-3	TRBV5-1	16	CASTTERGGGTDTQYF
TRBJ2-5	TRBV29-1	15	CSVARPHDRGETQYF
TRBJ1-5	TRBV6-6	13	CASIGQSNQPQHF
TRBJ1-2	TRBV4-3	16	CASSQEIAGFNYGYTF
TRBJ2-1	TRBV6-4	15	CASSLRQGTYNEQFF
TRBJ2-2	TRBV7-8	15	CASSLSLQGTGELFF
TRBJ2-1	TRBV6-1	13	CASTHLLYNEQFF
TRBJ2-3	TRBV11-2	15	CASRSTSTSSGAQYF
TRBJ1-1	TRBV19	14	CASSVGVRARGAFF
TRBJ1-1	TRBV7-9	11	CASGRNTEAFF
TRBJ1-1	TRBV6-5	13	CASRLTLRGEAFF
TRBJ2-1	TRBV6-5	15	CASSLSGRSYNEQFF
TRBJ2-7	TRBV29-1	13	CSVGPGAGYEQYF
TRBJ2-5	TRBV25-1	12	CATSGQQETQYF
TRBJ2-3	TRBV7-3	16	CASSLSGLAAGDTQYF
TRBJ1-4	TRBV10-3	13	CASSYPGDEKLFF
TRBJ1-5	TRBV7-6	18	CASSFGEWVGLLNQPQHF
TRBJ1-5	TRBV7-2	12	CASSIPDQPQHF
TRBJ1-1	TRBV27	14	CASSLYRAHTEAFF
TRBJ1-5	TRBV11-3	18	CASSLAAAGGGNNQPQHF